Included here is one T cell receptor beta chain sequence, with context. Its antigen remains unidentified. TCRdb's table, derived via immunoSEQ multiplex PCR, lists solely in-frame clones and lacks some. Among tens of thousands of clones, around 76% were seen once, and the ten largest hold around 2.8%. Patients had chemo-refractory metastatic non-small-cell lung cancer and received focal radiation plus CTLA-4 blockade that used ipilimumab. This record belongs to a study of radiotherapy plus CTLA-4 blockade in lung cancer. At the level of the study: Patients showed objective responses in about 18% of cases and disease control in roughly 30%. Study outcomes and limitations: Together with interferon-beta, which increased in serum after radiation, early dynamic changes in blood T cell clones were reportedly the best predictors of response. Peripheral blood showed expansion of tumor-derived TCR clones after radiotherapy and ipilimumab.

The ends lost 4 bases at V and 8 bases at J; junction bases unmatched: 7. CDR1 is SGHVS and CDR2 is FQNEAQ in the germline V gene. The CDR3 runs to 16 residues. The receptor comes from a human donor with non-small cell lung cancer who had a complete response to radiotherapy plus ipilimumab. Sequencing was performed on peripheral blood, taken from a patient treated with radiotherapy plus ipilimumab. This sequence joins TRBV7-8 and TRBJ2-1; TRBD2 matches at 14 bases. CDR3 sequence (DNA): TGTGCCAGCAGCTCAAAAGGACTAGCGGGAGGATATGAGCAGTTCTTC. Translation gives CASSSKGLAGGYEQFF. The full variable domain, rest sourced from reference TRBV7-8 and TRBJ2-1, is GAGVSQSPRYKVAKRGQDVALRCDPISGHVSLFWYQQALGQGPEFLTYFQNEAQLDKSGLPSDRFFAERPEGSVSTLKIQRTQQEDSAVYLCASSSKGLAGGYEQFFGPGTRLTVL.